One and the same sample provided the 30 T cell receptor beta chains below, sequenced in a study of cytomegalovirus exposure and HLA in healthy donors. It was with 60 Vbeta and 13 Jbeta primers that the PCR ran. Clones were read by immunoSEQ multiplex PCR, and TCRdb kept only the in-frame ones, dropping some. This table holds 150,000 to 200,000 clones, around 77% found once. Sequencing was carried out using PBMCs. The receptors were sampled from a woman aged 25 to 39 in good health and CMV-seronegative.

The rearrangement uses TRBV5-6 and TRBJ2-1; maybe TRBD1 (6 bases). V shed 4 bases and J shed 3 bases, with 8 bases lying between them. CDR3 length equals 13 residues. Germline V lookup: CDR1 SGHDT, CDR2 YYEEEE. The CDR3 DNA follows: TGTGCCAGCAGCACGGACAGCTACAATGAGCAGTTCTTC. This codes for CASSTDSYNEQFF. The full variable domain, with the rest looked up from reference TRBV5-6 and TRBJ2-1, is DAGVTQSPTHLIKTRGQQVTLRCSPKSGHDTVSWYQQALGQGPQFIFQYYEEEERQRGNFPDRFSGHQFPNYSSELNVNALLLGDSALYLCASSTDSYNEQFFGPGTRLTVL.

The rearrangement joins TRBV12-5 to TRBJ2-7; TRBD2 aligns across 10 bases. The germline gives CDR1 LGHNT, CDR2 FRNRAP. Trimming at V came to 5 bases and at J to 4 bases, leaving 20 bases not matched to a gene. The CDR3 consists of 19 residues. CDR3 in DNA: TGTGCTAGTGGTCTGGATGATTGGACTAGCGGACTATCTAGGTACGAGCAGTACTTC. Protein sequence: CASGLDDWTSGLSRYEQYF. The entire variable domain, with the rest obtained from reference TRBV12-5 and TRBJ2-7, is as follows: DARVTQTPRHKVTEMGQEVTMRCQPILGHNTVFWYRQTMMQGLELLAYFRNRAPLDDSGMPKDRFSAEMPDATLATLKIQPSEPRDSAVYFCASGLDDWTSGLSRYEQYFGPGTRLTVT.

The V and J genes are TRBV27 and TRBJ1-5; D is ambiguous. The germline V gene has CDR1 MNHEY and CDR2 SMNVEV (reference sequence). The V gene lost 3 bases and the J gene lost 9 bases, with 12 bases spanning the gap. The CDR3 is 13 residues long. The CDR3 reads CASSFADFGPQHF. CDR3 nucleotides: TGTGCCAGCAGTTTCGCTGACTTCGGGCCCCAGCATTTT.

The chain uses TRBV5-8 and TRBJ1-2; D remains unclear. CDR1 SGHTS and CDR2 YDEGEE come from the germline V gene. The CDR3 has 12 amino acids. V was clipped by 2 bases and J by 8 bases, with 10 bases between them. This CDR3 reads CASSFSWAGYTF. For the CDR3, the DNA is TGTGCCAGCAGCTTTAGTTGGGCAGGCTACACCTTC.

This chain uses TRBV7-9 with TRBJ1-3, with 9 bases lining up with TRBD1. The ends lost 3 bases at V and 0 bases at J; junction bases unmatched: 6. The CDR3 runs to 17 residues. The germline V gene has CDR1 SEHNR and CDR2 FQNEAQ (reference sequence). CDR3 sequence: CASSLPGTGSSGNTIYF. The CDR3 region has the DNA TGTGCCAGCAGCTTGCCCGGGACAGGGAGCTCTGGAAACACCATATATTTT.

J is TRBJ2-3 and V is TRBV4-2; D possibly corresponds to TRBD2 (6 bases). The CDR3 spans 16 residues. CDR1 is LGHNA and CDR2 is YNFKEQ in the germline V gene. Trimming removed 1 base at V and 4 bases at J, with 15 bases between. The CDR3 DNA reads as TGTGCCAGCAGCCAAGGCGGGACTCCCGGGGCAGATACGCAGTATTTT. It translates to CASSQGGTPGADTQYF.

A single count supports this clone. The chain combines TRBV2 with TRBJ2-6; 10 nucleotides match TRBD1. Looked up from germline, CDR1 is SNHLY and CDR2 is FYNNEI. The CDR3 sequence is 14 residues long. V was clipped by 8 bases and J by 3 bases; unmatched bases: 1. The CDR3 DNA sequence: TGTGCCAGCCGGGACAGGGGTGGGGCCAACGTCCTGACTTTC. Its protein product is CASRDRGGANVLTF.

Details on this clone: The sample carries other DNA sequences with the same CDR3. Here the CDR3 DNA reads TGTGCCAGCAGTCGAGACAGGGGCTATGGCTACACCTTC. Its translation is CASSRDRGYGYTF. The chain uses TRBV6-5 and TRBJ1-2, with 8 bases lining up with TRBD1. The ends lost 5 bases at V and 4 bases at J; junction bases unmatched: 3. The CDR3 has 13 amino acids. In germline, CDR1 is MNHEY, CDR2 SVGAGI.

Only a few counts were recorded for this clone. Germline and junction disagree at one end, which may indicate a read error. V and J are TRBV9 and TRBJ1-2; the match to TRBD1 covers 12 bases. The CDR3 is 15 residues long. The germline V gene has CDR1 SGDLS and CDR2 YYNGEE. In DNA form, the CDR3 reads TGTGCCAGCACCGTACGGGGACAGGGGGCCGGTGGCTACACCTTC. Its protein product is CASTVRGQGAGGYTF.

This clone was seen many times. V usage is TRBV10-3 and J usage is TRBJ2-2; 8 bases line up with TRBD1. The CDR3 loop spans 14 amino acids. J gave up 4 bases and V 6 bases, and 4 bases lay outside the gene matches. Germline CDR1 ENHRY, CDR2 SYGVKD. CDR3 in amino acids: CAIRSRGPTGELFF. The CDR3 coding sequence is TGTGCCATCAGATCCAGGGGGCCCACCGGGGAGCTGTTTTTT.

The rearrangement joins TRBV7-8 to TRBJ1-6; D gene ambiguous. The CDR3 is 15 amino acids. The V and J ends lost 1 base and 5 bases respectively, with 9 bases between them. Germline lookup yields CDR1 SGHVS and CDR2 FQNEAQ. CDR3 DNA: TGTGCCAGCAGCTTAGGCCCAGTTCATAATTCACCCCTCCACTTT. This encodes CASSLGPVHNSPLHF.

The V gene is TRBV6-5, the J gene TRBJ2-1, with TRBD1 matching 7 bases. V lost 7 bases, J lost 0 bases, and 6 bases stayed unmatched. The CDR3 consists of 15 residues. The germline CDR1 and CDR2 sequences are MNHEY and SVGAGI. CDR3 in DNA: TGTGCCAGCACCCCGACAGGGTCCTCCTACAATGAGCAGTTCTTC. Residues: CASTPTGSSYNEQFF.

In this sample, this clone turned up a few times. The chain couples TRBV6-5 to TRBJ1-5, with D perhaps matching TRBD1 (6 bases). The CDR3 totals 13 residues. Germline V CDR1 and CDR2: MNHEY, SVGAGI. The germline V and J ends were trimmed by 8 bases and 2 bases, with 10 bases remaining between them. CDR3 sequence: CASSRGRNQPQHF. DNA for the CDR3: TGTGCCAGCTCCAGGGGCCGCAATCAGCCCCAGCATTTT.

The rearrangement links TRBV6-5 to TRBJ2-7, with 9 bases fitting TRBD1. With V trimmed by 6 bases and J by 3 bases, 6 bases remained unmatched. Germline CDR1 is MNHEY and CDR2 is SVGAGI. This CDR3 is 14 amino acids long. This chain's CDR3 is CASSPGQGYYEQYF. The CDR3 nucleotides read TGTGCCAGCAGCCCGGGACAGGGCTACTACGAGCAGTACTTC.

CDR3 nucleotide sequence: TGTGCCAGCAGCGTAGTGTCAGATTCTGGAAACACCATATATTTT. This translates into CASSVVSDSGNTIYF. The chain couples TRBV9 to TRBJ1-3, with D hard to call. CDR1 and CDR2 from the germline V gene are SGDLS and YYNGEE. The V end was cut by 0 bases, the J end by 1 base, with 8 bases between. This CDR3 spans 15 amino acids.

This chain connects TRBV9 to TRBJ1-2, with 8 positions matching TRBD1. Germline values: CDR1 SGDLS, CDR2 YYNGEE. The CDR3 extends over 17 amino acids. J gave up 3 bases and V 0 bases, and 10 bases lay outside the gene matches. The CDR3 region has the DNA TGTGCCAGCAGCGTAGATGACGGACAGGGTTTCTACTATGGCTACACCTTC. This sequence encodes CASSVDDGQGFYYGYTF.

V and J are TRBV6-5 and TRBJ2-3; D uncertain. V was pared by 5 bases and J by 2 bases, with 14 bases between. Germline loops: CDR1 MNHEY, CDR2 SVGAGI. This CDR3 region has 15 residues. CDR3 sequence reads: CASSPRHSPTDTQYF. In DNA form, the CDR3 reads TGTGCCAGCAGTCCCAGACACTCCCCCACAGATACGCAGTATTTT.

This clone was detected once. This chain uses TRBV14 with TRBJ1-1; D not certain. V was cut by 3 bases and J by 4 bases, with 12 bases left in between. CDR3 length: 14 amino acids. Per germline, CDR1 SGHDN and CDR2 FVKESK. The CDR3: CASSQWATFTEAFF. DNA for the CDR3: TGTGCCAGCAGCCAGTGGGCCACTTTCACTGAAGCTTTCTTT.

V usage is TRBV7-6 and J usage is TRBJ1-1; D unclear. The germline V gene has CDR1 SGHVS and CDR2 FNYEAQ. This CDR3 is built from 15 residues. Deletions cut 5 bases from V and 1 base from J, with 14 bases between. The CDR3 here is CASSRRFGENTEAFF. The CDR3 coding sequence is TGTGCCAGCAGCAGAAGATTCGGGGAGAACACTGAAGCTTTCTTT.

V gene TRBV2 combines with J gene TRBJ2-7, with TRBD2 matching 10 bases. Trimming cost V 6 bases and J 2 bases; bases outside gene matches: 7. This CDR3 region has 15 residues. CDR1 SNHLY and CDR2 FYNNEI come from the germline V gene. CDR3 loop: CASRLTSGFPYEQYF. CDR3 sequence (DNA): TGTGCCAGCAGGCTGACTAGCGGGTTTCCCTACGAGCAGTACTTC.

V gene TRBV7-9 combines with J gene TRBJ1-4; D is possibly TRBD1 (5 bases). CDR3 length: 15 residues. The V gene's germline CDR1 is SEHNR and CDR2 FQNEAQ (reference sequence). V lost 0 bases and J lost 3, with 8 bases in between. The CDR3 spells CASSLAQGSNEKLFF. CDR3 DNA: TGTGCCAGCAGCTTAGCTCAGGGCTCTAATGAAAAACTGTTTTTT.

The chain is built from TRBV25-1 and TRBJ1-1; 7 positions agree with TRBD1. Per the germline V gene, CDR1 is MGHDK and CDR2 is SYGVNS. V trimming: 3 bases; J trimming: 1 base; junction bases outside the gene matches: 5. This CDR3 is built from 15 residues. The CDR3 sequence: CASSDRQGRNTEAFF. The CDR3 nucleotides are TGTGCCAGCAGTGACCGACAGGGTCGGAACACTGAAGCTTTCTTT.

The chain has TRBV6-1 and TRBJ1-2; 10 nucleotides align to TRBD1. Germline CDR1 reads MNHNS; CDR2 reads SASEGT. This CDR3 has 14 residues. V trimming: 6 bases; J trimming: 2 bases; junction bases outside the gene matches: 3. The CDR3 reads CASRRTGGNYGYTF. CDR3 bases: TGTGCCAGCAGACGGACAGGGGGAAACTATGGCTACACCTTC.

The J gene is TRBJ1-2, the V gene TRBV29-1; D perhaps matches TRBD1 (6 bases). The CDR3 length is 11 residues. Trimming took 6 bases from V and 7 from J, leaving 12 bases between them. Germline V CDR1 and CDR2: SQVTM, ANQGSEA. The CDR3 sequence is CSVRGAFGYTF. The CDR3 region has the DNA TGCAGCGTCCGGGGGGCGTTTGGCTACACCTTC.

The chain employs TRBV11-3 and TRBJ1-1; D gene ambiguous. The germline V and J ends were trimmed by 1 base and 1 base, with 13 bases remaining between them. From germline, CDR1 is SGHNT and CDR2 YENEEA. The CDR3 has 16 amino acids. Here the CDR3 reads CASSLGSGPGNTEAFF. CDR3 coding DNA: TGTGCCAGCAGCTTAGGAAGTGGTCCGGGGAACACTGAAGCTTTCTTT. The full variable domain, completed using reference TRBV11-3 and TRBJ1-1, is EAGVVQSPRYKIIEKKQPVAFWCNPISGHNTLYWYLQNLGQGPELLIRYENEEAVDDSQLPKDRFSAERLKGVDSTLKIQPAELGDSAVYLCASSLGSGPGNTEAFFGQGTRLTVV.

V gene TRBV5-1 combines with J gene TRBJ1-2, with D unresolved. The CDR3 has 15 amino acids. Trimming stripped 1 base from V and 1 base from J, with 11 bases between. CDR1 and CDR2 from the germline V gene are SGHRS and YFSETQ. The chain's CDR3 is CASSLSPKLNYGYTF. The CDR3 DNA is TGCGCCAGCAGCTTGTCGCCAAAACTTAACTATGGCTACACCTTC.

The chain links TRBV5-6 to TRBJ1-4, with 7 nucleotides matching TRBD1. The trim removed 4 bases at V and 5 bases at J, leaving 14 bases unmatched. The CDR3 spans 17 residues. Germline V gene lookup returns CDR1 SGHDT and CDR2 YYEEEE. The CDR3 protein is CASSQLGTVKLNEKLFF. Here the CDR3 DNA reads TGTGCCAGCAGCCAACTCGGGACAGTGAAGTTAAATGAAAAACTGTTTTTT.

The rearrangement uses TRBV2 and TRBJ1-4, with D perhaps matching TRBD1 (6 bases). This CDR3 has 14 residues. The germline V gene encodes CDR1 SNHLY and CDR2 FYNNEI. Trimming stripped 5 bases from V and 6 bases from J, with 13 bases between. CDR3 nucleotide sequence: TGTGCCAGCAGTACAGGGCCCCCAGATGAAAAACTGTTTTTT. Amino acids: CASSTGPPDEKLFF.

Here the CDR3 DNA reads TGTGCCATCGGAGGGGCGGCCAAAAACATTCAGTACTTC. Amino acids: CAIGGAAKNIQYF. The chain carries TRBV6-5 and TRBJ2-4, with D perhaps TRBD2 (6 bases). Germline V lookup: CDR1 MNHEY, CDR2 SVGAGI. CDR3 length equals 13 residues. V was pared by 10 bases and J by 1 base, with 11 bases between.

V usage is TRBV15 and J usage is TRBJ2-7; D might be TRBD1 (6 bases). The CDR3 spans 15 residues. Trimming took off 5 bases at V and 0 bases at J, with 14 bases between the two ends. The germline CDR1 and CDR2 sequences are LNHNV and YYDKDF (reference sequence). The CDR3 bases are TGTGCCACCAGCGTCGGGGACACCACCTCCTACGAGCAGTACTTC. It codes for CATSVGDTTSYEQYF.